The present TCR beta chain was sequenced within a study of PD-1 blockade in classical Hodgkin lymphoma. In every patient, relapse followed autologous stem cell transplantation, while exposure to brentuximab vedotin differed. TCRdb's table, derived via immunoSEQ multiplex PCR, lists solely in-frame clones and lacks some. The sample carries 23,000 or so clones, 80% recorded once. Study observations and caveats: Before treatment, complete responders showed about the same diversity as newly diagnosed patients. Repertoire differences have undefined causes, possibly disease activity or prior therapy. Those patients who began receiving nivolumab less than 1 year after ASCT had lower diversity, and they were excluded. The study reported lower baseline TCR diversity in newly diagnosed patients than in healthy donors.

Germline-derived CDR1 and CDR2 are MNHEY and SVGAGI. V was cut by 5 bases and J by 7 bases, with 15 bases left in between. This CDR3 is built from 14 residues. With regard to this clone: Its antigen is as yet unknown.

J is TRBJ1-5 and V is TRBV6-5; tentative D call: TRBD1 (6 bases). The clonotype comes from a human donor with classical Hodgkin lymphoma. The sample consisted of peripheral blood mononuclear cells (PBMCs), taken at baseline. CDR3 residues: CASSPGQFGQPQHF. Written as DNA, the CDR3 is TGTGCCAGCAGTCCTGGACAGTTTGGGCAGCCCCAGCATTTT.